Each of the 14 T cell receptor beta chains below was sequenced from the same sample in a study of blood T cell repertoires in COVID-19. Sequencing used immunoSEQ multiplex PCR; TCRdb keeps in-frame clones, though not all of them. The sample lists 250,000 or so clones; around 90% were seen once. Sequenced sample: PBMCs or T cells enriched from blood (not recorded which). These TCRs come from a man aged 35 to 55 who had been exposed to COVID-19.

The rearrangement links TRBV28 to TRBJ1-2; D remains ambiguous. Per the germline V gene, CDR1 is MDHEN and CDR2 is SYDVKM. This CDR3 is 16 amino acids long. V lost 3 bases to trimming and J lost 3 bases, with 17 bases between them. The CDR3 sequence is CASSLVLSSQDYGYTF. CDR3 sequence (DNA): TGTGCCAGCAGTTTGGTACTCTCTTCTCAAGACTATGGCTACACCTTC.

The chain is built from TRBV7-2 and TRBJ2-3, with TRBD2 identical over 7 bases. The J segment lost 6 bases and the V segment lost 8 bases, leaving 14 bases of the junction unmatched. CDR3 size: 15 residues. Germline CDR1 is SGHTA and CDR2 is FQGNSA. In DNA form, the CDR3 reads TGTGCCAGCGCTACGAGCGCGGGAGTACCGGATACGCAGTATTTT. Translated: CASATSAGVPDTQYF.

This clone was detected only once. This rearrangement joins TRBV19 to TRBJ2-7, with D possibly being TRBD2 (6 bases). Germline CDR1 LNHDA, CDR2 SQIVND (reference sequence). The CDR3 totals 13 residues. The germline V and J ends were trimmed by 4 bases and 3 bases, with 10 bases remaining between them. CDR3 bases: TGTGCCAGTAGTAGGGGGGACGGCTACGAGCAGTACTTC. Protein sequence: CASSRGDGYEQYF.

Worth noting for this clone: The same CDR3 can be traced to other DNA sequences in this sample. J is TRBJ2-1 and V is TRBV12-3 or TRBV12-4; TRBD2 might be the D (5 bases). The ends were cut back, 3 bases at V and 7 bases at J, with 7 bases in the middle. The CDR3 length is 12 residues. DNA of the CDR3: TGTGCCAGCAGTTTCCCGGGGAATGAGCAGTTCTTC. It specifies CASSFPGNEQFF.

This chain connects TRBV10-3 to TRBJ1-5; D uncertain. V lost 7 bases and J 7 bases, leaving 14 bases between the germline ends. This CDR3 has 13 residues. The V gene's germline CDR1 is ENHRY and CDR2 SYGVKD. The CDR3 sequence is CAITSALGQPQHF. DNA of the CDR3: TGTGCCATCACCTCTGCGTTGGGCCAGCCCCAGCATTTT.

The chain carries TRBV6-4 and TRBJ2-2, with D perhaps TRBD2 (5 bases). Trimming cost V 5 bases and J 3 bases, with 13 bases left between them. The CDR3 runs to 15 residues. CDR1 MRHNA and CDR2 SNTAGT come from the germline V gene. Here the CDR3 reads CASSPRVGDTGELFF. CDR3 DNA sequence: TGTGCCAGCAGTCCCCGGGTCGGGGACACCGGGGAGCTGTTTTTT.

The genes are TRBV30 and TRBJ1-2; possibly TRBD1 for D (5 bases). V dropped 3 bases and J dropped 4 bases, with 12 bases sitting between them. Germline-derived CDR1 and CDR2 are GTSNPN and SVGIG (reference sequence). This CDR3 spans 13 amino acids. The CDR3 nucleotides are TGTGCCTGGAGCTTGGGGCAGAGCTATGGCTACACCTTC. Amino acids: CAWSLGQSYGYTF.

This chain uses TRBV4-2 with TRBJ1-6; 9 bases match TRBD1. CDR3 length equals 15 residues. Germline V gene data show CDR1 as LGHNA and CDR2 as YNFKEQ. The trim removed 4 bases at V and 9 bases at J, leaving 7 bases unmatched. DNA of the CDR3: TGTGCCAGCAGCCTAGACCGGGACAGGGTTTCACCCCTCCACTTT. Encoded protein: CASSLDRDRVSPLHF.

This clone was seen once. The V gene is TRBV4-1, the J gene TRBJ2-2; 15 bases match TRBD2. J gave up 5 bases and V 3 bases, and 7 bases lay outside the gene matches. The CDR3 spans 18 residues. The germline V gene encodes CDR1 MGHRA and CDR2 YSYEKL. The CDR3 spells CASSHGTSGRRRTGELFF. The CDR3 nucleotides are TGCGCCAGCAGCCACGGGACTAGCGGGAGGCGTAGGACCGGGGAGCTGTTTTTT.

The chain combines TRBV2 with TRBJ1-1; possibly TRBD1 for D (6 bases). The CDR3 runs 15 residues. CDR1 and CDR2 (germline): SNHLY, FYNNEI. V was pared by 4 bases and J by 1 base, with 13 bases between. Written as DNA, the CDR3 is TGTGCCAGCAGTGCACAGGGAGGGCGGAACACTGAAGCTTTCTTT. This sequence encodes CASSAQGGRNTEAFF.

The CDR3 loop is CASSNSGRQGNTEAFF. CDR3 nucleotides: TGTGCCAGCAGCAACAGCGGAAGACAGGGGAACACTGAAGCTTTCTTT. The V and J genes are TRBV9 and TRBJ1-1; TRBD1 matches 7 bases. The V and J ends lost 4 bases and 1 base, in that order; junction bases with no gene match: 10. The CDR3 length is 16 residues. Germline CDR1 is SGDLS and CDR2 is YYNGEE.

This chain joins TRBV7-9 and TRBJ1-4, with a possible D match to TRBD1 (6 bases). Trimming left V 5 bases short and J 2 bases short, with 15 bases between. The germline gives CDR1 SEHNR, CDR2 FQNEAQ (reference sequence). The CDR3 contains 16 residues. The CDR3 is CASSPQWQGTNEKLFF. The DNA of the CDR3 is TGTGCCAGCAGCCCGCAATGGCAGGGGACTAATGAAAAACTGTTTTTT.

The chain employs TRBV19 and TRBJ2-7; D is perhaps TRBD2 (6 bases). This CDR3 has 15 amino acids. V was trimmed by 1 base and J by 1 base, leaving 11 bases between them. The germline V gene has CDR1 LNHDA and CDR2 SQIVND (reference sequence). The CDR3 sequence is CASSIGLEFSYEQYF. CDR3 DNA sequence: TGTGCCAGTAGTATAGGACTAGAGTTTTCCTACGAGCAGTACTTC.

V usage is TRBV5-5 and J usage is TRBJ1-2, with D unresolved. The length of the CDR3 is 14 residues. Germline V gene data show CDR1 as SGHKS and CDR2 as YYEKEE (reference sequence). Trimming left V 0 bases short and J 5 bases short, with 11 bases between. The CDR3 spells CASSLAIEDYGYTF. The CDR3 DNA sequence: TGTGCCAGCAGCTTGGCCATAGAAGATTATGGCTACACCTTC. Full variable domain (missing parts from reference TRBV5-5 and TRBJ1-2): DAGVTQSPTHLIKTRGQQVTLRCSPISGHKSVSWYQQVLGQGPQFIFQYYEKEERGRGNFPDRFSARQFPNYSSELNVNALLLGDSALYLCASSLAIEDYGYTFGSGTRLTVV.